The 20 T cell receptor beta chains listed next were all sequenced from one sample in a study of shared clonotypes between healthy human individuals. Libraries were prepared by immunoSEQ multiplex PCR; TCRdb keeps only in-frame clonotypes and omits some of them. Of over 2 million clones in the sample, just under 95% were seen once. Naive CD8 cells comprised CD45RO-negative, CCR7-positively selected cells, excluding terminally differentiated effector memory CD45RA+ cells. Material for sequencing was naive CD8+ T cells sorted from blood. Source of these receptors: a man aged 18 to 29 in good health.

This clone is a singleton in its sample. This sequence joins TRBV6-4 and TRBJ1-1; TRBD1 agrees at 8 bases. Germline CDR1 reads MRHNA; CDR2 reads SNTAGT. Trimming took 6 bases from V and 8 from J; bases not matched to a gene: 5. CDR3 length: 12 amino acids. The CDR3 reads CASRRDRTEAFF. The CDR3 DNA reads as TGTGCCAGCAGAAGGGACAGGACAGAAGCTTTCTTT.

In DNA form, the CDR3 reads TGTGCCAGCAGCTTAGGGGCGAATAGCAATCAGCCCCAGCATTTT. Translating it yields CASSLGANSNQPQHF. This chain uses TRBV7-2 with TRBJ1-5; unclear D gene. The V gene lost 1 base and the J gene lost 0 bases, with 7 bases spanning the gap. Germline lookup yields CDR1 SGHTA and CDR2 FQGNSA. CDR3 length equals 15 residues. Using reference TRBV7-2 and TRBJ1-5 for the parts outside the CDR3, the full variable domain is GAGVSQSPSNKVTEKGKDVELRCDPISGHTALYWYRQSLGQGLEFLIYFQGNSAPDKSGLPSDRFSAERTGGSVSTLTIQRTQQEDSAVYLCASSLGANSNQPQHFGDGTRLSIL.

The J gene is TRBJ2-7, the V gene TRBV7-2, with 10 bases fitting TRBD2. This CDR3 has 15 residues. Trimming cost V 2 bases and J 0 bases; bases outside gene matches: 1. The germline CDR1 and CDR2 sequences are SGHTA and FQGNSA. The chain's CDR3 is CASSLSSGSSYEQYF. CDR3 DNA sequence: TGTGCCAGCAGCTTATCTAGCGGGAGCTCCTACGAGCAGTACTTC.

The chain has TRBV7-9 and TRBJ2-2; 14 bases are a match to TRBD2. Germline values: CDR1 SEHNR, CDR2 FQNEAQ (reference sequence). V lost 4 bases, J lost 2 bases, and 9 bases stayed unmatched. The CDR3 contains 19 residues. The CDR3 DNA reads as TGTGCCAGCAGCTCTTCCGGGACTAGCGGGAGTCGAAACACCGGGGAGCTGTTTTTT. This gives the protein CASSSSGTSGSRNTGELFF.

The chain has TRBV7-9 and TRBJ1-2; TRBD1 might be the D (6 bases). This CDR3 has 15 residues. The germline CDR1 and CDR2 sequences are SEHNR and FQNEAQ (reference sequence). The V end lost 2 bases, the J end lost 1 base, and 11 bases lay between the germline ends. In nucleotides, the CDR3 is TGTGCCAGCAGCTTACAGGGGTCGTTTAACTATGGCTACACCTTC. This encodes CASSLQGSFNYGYTF.

The V gene is TRBV10-2, the J gene TRBJ2-7; D gene uncertain. The CDR3 spans 16 residues. In germline, CDR1 is WSHSY, CDR2 SAAADI. V was trimmed by 3 bases and J by 5 bases, leaving 20 bases between them. This chain's CDR3 is CASSDPFRIVWDEQYF. In nucleotides, the CDR3 is TGCGCCAGCAGTGACCCCTTCAGGATCGTATGGGACGAGCAGTACTTC.

This clone occurred a few times. Other nucleotide sequences in the sample specify the same CDR3. This chain uses TRBV9 with TRBJ1-3; the D is unclear. The ends were cut back, 3 bases at V and 4 bases at J, with 5 bases in the middle. CDR1 is SGDLS and CDR2 is YYNGEE in the germline V gene. The CDR3 is 12 amino acids. This chain's CDR3 is CASSGAGNTIYF. CDR3 sequence (DNA): TGTGCCAGCAGCGGGGCGGGAAACACCATATATTTT.

In regard to this clone: One end of the junction is discordant with germline, which a read error may explain. The chain is built from TRBV9 and TRBJ2-1; TRBD2 agrees at 16 bases. CDR3 length equals 17 residues. Germline V gene lookup returns CDR1 SGDLS and CDR2 YYNGEE. The CDR3 is CASSFGTSGGAGNEQFF. The CDR3 region has the DNA TGCGCCAGCAGCTTTGGGACTAGCGGGGGGGCAGGGAATGAGCAGTTCTTC. Combining the CDR3 with reference TRBV9 and TRBJ2-1 gives the whole variable domain DSGVTQTPKHLITATGQRVTLRCSPRSGDLSVYWYQQSLDQGLQFLIQYYNGEERAKGNILERFSAQQFPDLHSELNLSSLELGDSALYFCASSFGTSGGAGNEQFFGPGTRLTVL.

Turning to this clone: In the same sample, other DNA sequences code for this CDR3. CDR3 DNA: TGTGCCAGCAGCGTTGGGACAGGGCTCTCACCCCTCCACTTT. Protein: CASSVGTGLSPLHF. V is TRBV9 and J is TRBJ1-6; TRBD1 agrees at 9 bases. The germline V gene has CDR1 SGDLS and CDR2 YYNGEE. With 2 bases clipped from V and 10 bases from J, the junction kept 4 bases outside the gene matches. The CDR3 contains 14 residues.

Worth noting for this clone: Other DNA sequences in the same sample also yield this CDR3. The chain joins TRBV5-4 to TRBJ2-7; no definite D call. The ends were cut back, 0 bases at V and 3 bases at J, with 7 bases in the middle. The CDR3 has 13 amino acids. Per the germline V gene, CDR1 is SGHNT and CDR2 is YYREEE (reference sequence). The CDR3 loop is CASSLGGNYEQYF. The CDR3, as DNA: TGTGCCAGCAGCTTGGGTGGTAACTACGAGCAGTACTTC.

This clone was found once. The chain links TRBV15 to TRBJ2-1; 8 bases match TRBD2. Germline assignment: CDR1 LNHNV and CDR2 YYDKDF (reference sequence). The CDR3 extends over 15 amino acids. V dropped 0 bases and J dropped 15; count of bases not matched to a gene: 13. DNA for the CDR3: TGTGCCACCAGCAGAGATTTGCTATCCGGGACTAGGGTGTTCTTC. Protein product: CATSRDLLSGTRVFF.

As concerns this clone: At the DNA level, this CDR3 is encoded by other sequences in the same sample as well. This chain connects TRBV7-9 to TRBJ1-6; TRBD1 is a possible D gene (5 bases). CDR3 size: 13 residues. In germline, CDR1 is SEHNR, CDR2 FQNEAQ (reference sequence). V gave up 3 bases and J gave up 7 bases, with 7 bases separating them. CDR3 region: CASSLGDNSPLHF. Written as DNA, the CDR3 is TGTGCCAGCAGCTTGGGGGACAATTCACCCCTCCACTTT.

V usage is TRBV7-9 and J usage is TRBJ2-3; possibly TRBD1 or TRBD2 for D (5 bases each). CDR1 and CDR2 (germline): SEHNR, FQNEAQ (reference sequence). V was clipped by 7 bases and J by 4 bases, with 21 bases between them. The CDR3 spans 16 residues. The CDR3, as DNA: TGTGCCAGCACCATAGCTTACGGGGCCGCGGCAGATACGCAGTATTTT. This translates into CASTIAYGAAADTQYF.

V gene TRBV4-3 combines with J gene TRBJ1-5; D is uncertain. Germline values: CDR1 LGHNA, CDR2 YSLEER. The CDR3 extends over 13 amino acids. V gave up 0 bases and J gave up 9 bases, with 9 bases separating them. The CDR3 DNA sequence: TGCGCCAGCAGCCAAGACGCGCGAAGGCCCCAGCATTTT. Amino acids: CASSQDARRPQHF.

A single count supports this clone. The chain carries TRBV9 and TRBJ2-1; perhaps TRBD2 as D (5 bases). Per the germline V gene, CDR1 is SGDLS and CDR2 is YYNGEE. The length of the CDR3 is 14 residues. V dropped 0 bases and J dropped 6 bases, with 10 bases sitting between them. The CDR3 loop reads CASSVVSSPNEQFF. For the CDR3, the DNA is TGTGCCAGCAGCGTAGTATCTAGCCCCAATGAGCAGTTCTTC.

On this clone: The junction differs from germline at one of its ends, possibly a read error. The V call is TRBV5-1, the J call TRBJ1-3; the D is unclear. CDR3 length: 14 amino acids. Germline values: CDR1 SGHRS, CDR2 YFSETQ. CDR3 sequence: CASSLGSSGNIIYF. CDR3 coding DNA: TGCGCCAGCAGCTTGGGGAGCTCTGGAAACATCATATATTTT.

The chain recombines TRBV20-1 with TRBJ2-1, with D perhaps matching TRBD2 (6 bases). The CDR3 is 11 amino acids. Germline CDR1 reads DFQATT; CDR2 reads SNEGSKA (reference sequence). The V and J ends lost 7 bases and 4 bases respectively, with 8 bases between them. The CDR3 loop reads CSGGDYNEQFF. The DNA for the CDR3 is TGCAGTGGGGGGGATTACAATGAGCAGTTCTTC.

The count of this clone is one. J is TRBJ2-1 and V is TRBV7-2; D is ambiguous. Germline V CDR1 and CDR2: SGHTA, FQGNSA. The CDR3 is 13 residues long. Trimming left V 2 bases short and J 9 bases short, with 11 bases between. DNA of the CDR3: TGTGCCAGCAGCTTACGGTCGGATGCTGAGCAGTTCTTC. It codes for CASSLRSDAEQFF.

The chain has TRBV11-3 and TRBJ2-7; D might be TRBD2 (6 bases). Germline CDR1 and CDR2: SGHNT and YENEEA. V was shortened by 4 bases and J by 6 bases, with 13 bases between the two germline ends. This CDR3 has 13 residues. The chain's CDR3 is CASSSETEGEQYF. The CDR3 DNA reads as TGTGCCAGCAGCTCTGAAACGGAGGGCGAGCAGTACTTC.

The chain links TRBV1 to TRBJ2-7; TRBD1, as called in the table, went unchecked against the DNA. TRBV1 is designated a pseudogene. The CDR3 has 15 residues. CDR3 region: CTSSQPDRAPYEQYF. For the CDR3, the DNA is TGCACCAGCAGCCAACCGGACAGGGCGCCCTACGAGCAGTACTTC.